What follows describes a single T cell receptor (beta chain). Its antigen is not identified. This may come from a read error, since a much larger clone is one base off. The data were obtained in a study of response to subunit inactivated influenza vaccine. Broader study findings: With each seasonal influenza vaccination, the authors suggested, few new T cells are recruited.

This CDR3 spans 13 amino acids. The germline gives CDR1 SGHRS, CDR2 YFSETQ. TCRdb passed the RT-PCR reads through MiXCR, listing each CDR3 protein once. The sample has roughly 710,000 distinct CDR3 sequences; less than 15% are singletons. This clonotype originated in a man aged 50 or older who received an inactivated influenza vaccine. The chain joins TRBV5-1 to TRBJ2-7; possibly TRBD1 for D (6 bases). The sequencing here drew on PBMCs from blood, taken 14 days before vaccination. This CDR3 reads CASSFFQGYEQDF. DNA for the CDR3: TGCGCCAGCAGCTTTTTCCAGGGGTACGAGCAGGACTTC.